Listed here are 22 T cell receptor beta chains from one sample, sequenced in a study of CXCR3-negative and CXCR3-positive naive CD8 T cells. UMI-labeled 5' RACE TRB cDNA libraries were prepared from the cells. TCRdb processed the 5' RACE reads again and assigns one entry to each CDR3 protein, with no DNA. The sample has some 130,000 distinct CDR3 sequences. Material for sequencing was naive CXCR3- CD8+ T cells from blood. The sample's subset: CD45RO-CCR7+CD27+CD95- naive CD8+ T cells lacking CXCR3 (TNR3-). The receptors shown here come from a human donor in good health. Some clones in this sample may be carry-over from other donors' samples.

The chain carries TRBV7-9 and TRBJ2-1; TCRdb designates TRBD1, a call that cannot be tested without DNA. Germline CDR1 is SEHNR and CDR2 is FQNEAQ (reference sequence). This CDR3 is built from 16 residues. The CDR3 loop reads CASNPRGGASYNEQFF.

The chain uses TRBV7-8 and TRBJ2-2. The germline CDR1 and CDR2 sequences are SGHVS and FQNEAQ. The CDR3 runs 14 residues. This chain's CDR3 is CASSLDGNTGELFF.

V usage is TRBV7-9 and J usage is TRBJ2-7; without DNA, the TCRdb call of TRBD2 cannot be checked. Germline V gene data show CDR1 as SEHNR and CDR2 as FQNEAQ (reference sequence). This CDR3 is 14 amino acids long. The CDR3 sequence is CASSSGLAGYEQYF.

The chain combines TRBV7-9 with TRBJ2-3; there is no DNA to check the TCRdb D call of TRBD2. Germline-derived CDR1 and CDR2 are SEHNR and FQNEAQ (reference sequence). The CDR3 loop spans 15 amino acids. CDR3 residues: CASSGYGGGSDTQYF.

The chain uses TRBV5-1 and TRBJ2-1; lacking DNA, the TRBD2 call made by TCRdb goes unchecked. The CDR3 totals 14 residues. Germline V gives CDR1 SGHRS, CDR2 YFSETQ. This CDR3 reads CASSLAGGNNEQFF.

The chain couples TRBV29-1 to TRBJ2-1; the TRBD2 assignment by TCRdb is unverifiable without DNA. The CDR3 runs 14 residues. CDR1 and CDR2 (germline): SQVTM, ANQGSEA. The CDR3 loop is CSVDRLSGRNEQFF.

V usage is TRBV3-1 and J usage is TRBJ2-3; TCRdb outputs TRBD1, but without DNA this stays unchecked. Per germline, CDR1 LGHDT and CDR2 YNNKEL (reference sequence). The CDR3 is made up of 16 amino acids. This CDR3 is CASSQVFGGLTDTQYF.

V is TRBV21-1 and J is TRBJ2-6; the TCRdb call, TRBD1, lacks DNA for checking. TRBV21-1 is noted as a pseudogene. This CDR3 spans 17 amino acids. This CDR3 reads CASSNKQGFSGANVLTF.

This chain connects TRBV7-7 to TRBJ2-7; TCRdb's D call of TRBD1 is untestable without DNA. This CDR3 contains 13 residues. Germline CDR1 reads SSHAT; CDR2 reads FNYEAQ (reference sequence). The CDR3 here is CASSLGWGYEQYF. Based on the CDR3 plus reference TRBV7-7 and TRBJ2-7, the full variable domain is GAGVSQSPRYKVTKRGQDVTLRCDPISSHATLYWYQQALGQGPEFLTYFNYEAQPDKSGLPSDRFSAERPEGSISTLTIQRTEQRDSAMYRCASSLGWGYEQYFGPGTRLTVT.

The gene calls are TRBV27 and TRBJ1-5. This CDR3 is 12 amino acids long. CDR1 MNHEY and CDR2 SMNVEV come from the germline V gene (reference sequence). CDR3 in amino acids: CASSSYNQPQHF.

The chain couples TRBV7-9 to TRBJ2-3; TCRdb outputs TRBD1, but without DNA this stays unchecked. This CDR3 is 13 amino acids long. CDR1 SEHNR and CDR2 FQNEAQ come from the germline V gene (reference sequence). The CDR3 region is CASSLIGVNTQYF.

The chain is built from TRBV5-1 and TRBJ2-7; the TCRdb call, TRBD2, lacks DNA for checking. The CDR3 runs 16 residues. The germline V gene encodes CDR1 SGHRS and CDR2 YFSETQ. CDR3 loop: CASSLATSGGTYEQYF.

The CDR3 sequence is CASSQGRNTEAFF. The V and J genes are TRBV4-1 and TRBJ1-1. The CDR3 is made up of 13 amino acids. Germline-derived CDR1 and CDR2 are MGHRA and YSYEKL.

The chain is built from TRBV5-1 and TRBJ1-2; the TRBD1 assignment by TCRdb is unverifiable without DNA. Germline V gene data show CDR1 as SGHRS and CDR2 as YFSETQ. CDR3 length: 13 residues. The CDR3 sequence is CASRSRDNYGYTF.

The gene calls are TRBV28 and TRBJ2-1; there is no DNA to check the TCRdb D call of TRBD2. CDR3 length equals 15 residues. Germline V gene lookup returns CDR1 MDHEN and CDR2 SYDVKM. This CDR3 reads CASSLLAGFYNEQFF. The variable domain in full, completed from reference TRBV28 and TRBJ2-1, reads DVKVTQSSRYLVKRTGEKVFLECVQDMDHENMFWYRQDPGLGLRLIYFSYDVKMKEKGDIPEGYSVSREKKERFSLILESASTNQTSMYLCASSLLAGFYNEQFFGPGTRLTVL.

The genes are TRBV29-1 and TRBJ1-2. CDR1 is SQVTM and CDR2 is ANQGSEA in the germline V gene. CDR3 size: 14 residues. The CDR3 here is CSVDRGQSRYGYTF.

The gene calls are TRBV2 and TRBJ2-1. CDR3 length: 14 amino acids. The V gene's germline CDR1 is SNHLY and CDR2 FYNNEI. The CDR3 sequence is CASTERSGHNEQFF.

CDR3 protein: CASSSLDSYPKNEQYF. The rearrangement joins TRBV3-1 to TRBJ2-7. CDR3 size: 16 residues. Germline-derived CDR1 and CDR2 are LGHDT and YNNKEL (reference sequence).

The chain recombines TRBV29-1 with TRBJ2-2; TCRdb picks TRBD1, but there is no DNA to check that call. The CDR3 is 15 amino acids. The germline V gene has CDR1 SQVTM and CDR2 ANQGSEA. The CDR3 reads CSVEVVWTGVRELFF.

V and J are TRBV12-3 or TRBV12-4 and TRBJ1-1; without DNA, the TCRdb call of TRBD1 cannot be checked. This CDR3 region has 14 residues. The CDR3 sequence is CASSPRTRGSEAFF.

V and J are TRBV7-9 and TRBJ2-7. Germline V CDR1 and CDR2: SEHNR, FQNEAQ (reference sequence). CDR3 length equals 12 residues. The CDR3 protein is CASSYGVYEQYF. The complete variable domain, with remaining parts taken from reference TRBV7-9 and TRBJ2-7, reads DTGVSQNPRHKITKRGQNVTFRCDPISEHNRLYWYRQTLGQGPEFLTYFQNEAQLEKSRLLSDRFSAERPKGSFSTLEIQRTEQGDSAMYLCASSYGVYEQYFGPGTRLTVT.

The V and J genes are TRBV28 and TRBJ2-3. The CDR3 spans 15 residues. The V gene's germline CDR1 is MDHEN and CDR2 SYDVKM. The CDR3 sequence is CASSLVLENTDTQYF.